This entry features one T cell receptor beta chain sequence. Its antigen is as yet unknown. Using immunoSEQ multiplex PCR, the repertoire was profiled, and TCRdb retains in-frame clones only, with some absent. Among 29,000 or so clones listed, around nine tenths were seen once. Unmatched junction bases numbered 12, after V lost 6 bases and J lost 5 bases. CDR3 length: 14 amino acids. Per the germline V gene, CDR1 is SQVTM and CDR2 is ANQGSEA. The data originate from a study of lymphopenia after photon versus proton radiotherapy. Study-level points and caveats: Post-nadir diversity loss with photons came from oligoclonal expansion, particularly CD8+ Temra cells. Relative stability marked proton patients; photon patients lost diversity and naive cells. Authors raise, but do not show, better survival with proton therapy.

The V gene is TRBV29-1, the J gene TRBJ1-2, with TRBD1 matching 7 bases. The receptor was derived from a woman aged 55-70 years with cholangiocarcinoma. Some clones in this sample may be carry-over from other donors' samples. Sequences were derived from peripheral blood, sampled from a patient treated with proton-based radiotherapy. The CDR3 sequence: CSVRRQGGGYGYTF. CDR3 DNA sequence: TGCAGCGTCCGTAGACAGGGTGGAGGTTATGGCTACACCTTC.